These 14 T cell receptor beta chains originate from one sample sequenced in a study of T cell repertoires in cytomegalovirus infection. TCRdb ran MiXCR on the reads and lists one entry per CDR3 protein. The sample holds some 560,000 distinct CDR3 sequences, under 45% seen once. No antigens are known for them. The sequencing here drew on cultured PBMCs, taken from culture after CMV antigen stimulation. Receptors originate from a human donor in good health (CMV status not recorded). Some clones in this sample may be carry-over from other donors' samples.

This clonotype was seen only a few times. The chain has TRBV7-2 and TRBJ2-7, with 14 bases identical to TRBD2. The V gene end was trimmed by 2 bases and the J gene end by 4 bases; junction bases not matched to a gene: 1. Germline CDR1 SGHTA, CDR2 FQGNSA. This CDR3 contains 15 residues. CDR3 nucleotides: TGTGCCAGCAGCTTAAGGACTAGCGGGGGGTACGAGCAGTACTTC. This encodes CASSLRTSGGYEQYF.

The V gene is TRBV6-1, the J gene TRBJ2-1; 11 bases are shared with TRBD2. V shed 7 bases and J 9 bases; nucleotides not matched to a gene: 17. The CDR3 length is 17 residues. Germline V CDR1 and CDR2: MNHNS, SASEGT. The CDR3 DNA sequence: TGTGCCAGCACCCGACTAGCGGGAAAGTTGTCCAGTGGTGAGCAGTTCTTC. This encodes CASTRLAGKLSSGEQFF.

This chain connects TRBV5-1 to TRBJ1-1, with D uncertain. CDR3 length: 14 residues. Trimming cost V 3 bases and J 7 bases, with 16 bases left between them. Looked up from germline, CDR1 is SGHRS and CDR2 is YFSETQ. CDR3 amino acids: CASSSRTAADEAFF. CDR3 DNA sequence: TGCGCCAGCAGCTCCCGGACGGCGGCGGATGAAGCTTTCTTT.

A few counts support this clonotype. This chain uses TRBV6-5 with TRBJ1-1; 7 bases line up with TRBD1. Germline V gene sequence: CDR1 MNHEY, CDR2 SVGAGI. The ends lost 6 bases at V and 10 bases at J; junction bases unmatched: 14. The CDR3 has 14 amino acids. CDR3 in amino acids: CASRHNRGQGVAFF. The CDR3 DNA reads as TGTGCCAGCAGACATAACCGGGGGCAGGGGGTAGCTTTCTTT.

V and J are TRBV12-3 or TRBV12-4 and TRBJ1-1, with D tentatively TRBD1 (5 bases). The CDR3 length is 16 residues. Trimming cost V 4 bases and J 1 base, with 16 bases left between them. In nucleotides, the CDR3 is TGTGCCAGCAGTTCCATACATGGTACAGGGAACACTGAAGCTTTCTTT. Its protein product is CASSSIHGTGNTEAFF.

The chain links TRBV20-1 to TRBJ2-7, with D unclear. The V gene's germline CDR1 is DFQATT and CDR2 SNEGSKA (reference sequence). Trimming left V 5 bases short and J 2 bases short, with 13 bases between. The CDR3 is made up of 13 amino acids. CDR3 sequence: CSAGKVTTYEQYF. CDR3 coding DNA: TGCAGTGCTGGAAAGGTGACGACCTACGAGCAGTACTTC.

This chain connects TRBV20-1 to TRBJ2-7; the match to TRBD2 covers 7 bases. This CDR3 comprises 15 residues. CDR1 and CDR2 (germline): DFQATT, SNEGSKA (reference sequence). Trimming took 0 bases from V and 7 from J; bases not matched to a gene: 12. The CDR3 DNA follows: TGCAGTGCTAGAGATCCCGGGAGGACTCTGCTGGAGCAGTACTTC. Translated, it gives CSARDPGRTLLEQYF.

The gene calls are TRBV7-9 and TRBJ2-1, with unresolved D. V was shortened by 5 bases and J by 7 bases, with 9 bases between the two germline ends. The CDR3 totals 12 residues. CDR1 and CDR2 from the germline V gene are SEHNR and FQNEAQ (reference sequence). CDR3 sequence reads: CASSAKLNEQFF. The CDR3 region has the DNA TGTGCCAGCAGCGCCAAGTTGAATGAGCAGTTCTTC.

The CDR3 nucleotides read TGTGCCAGCAGCCGATGGACTAGCGGGAACACAGATACGCAGTATTTT. Its protein product is CASSRWTSGNTDTQYF. This chain connects TRBV7-2 to TRBJ2-3; 12 nucleotides line up with TRBD2. The junction had 5 bases not matched to a gene; V was cut back by 5 bases and J by 2 bases. This CDR3 comprises 16 residues. Germline CDR1 reads SGHTA; CDR2 reads FQGNSA.

Only a few counts were recorded for this clonotype. This chain joins TRBV18 and TRBJ2-1, with a tentative D call TRBD2 (6 bases). V gave up 2 bases and J gave up 3 bases, with 14 bases separating them. The CDR3 is 16 residues long. Germline V gene lookup returns CDR1 KGHSH and CDR2 LQKENI. CDR3 sequence (DNA): TGTGCCAGCTCACCAGGAGGGGCTTTGCGCTACAATGAGCAGTTCTTC. This translates into CASSPGGALRYNEQFF.

V gene TRBV11-2 combines with J gene TRBJ2-7; D call uncertain. Between the trimmed V and J ends, which lost 2 bases and 0 bases, there was a span of 8 bases. Germline V gene sequence: CDR1 SGHAT, CDR2 FQNNGV. This CDR3 comprises 14 residues. The CDR3 DNA reads as TGTGCCAGCAGCTTATCGCCATTCTCCTACGAGCAGTACTTC. This sequence encodes CASSLSPFSYEQYF.

This clonotype was found a few times. The chain carries TRBV7-8 and TRBJ1-5, with D perhaps matching TRBD1 (5 bases). Germline CDR1 is SGHVS and CDR2 is FQNEAQ. V dropped 5 bases and J dropped 4 bases, with 15 bases sitting between them. The CDR3 covers 15 residues. CDR3 DNA: TGTGCCAGCAGCACGGGAAGGGGTATGAATCAGCCCCAGCATTTT. It encodes CASSTGRGMNQPQHF.

The V and J genes are TRBV3-1 and TRBJ2-7, with 7 bases fitting TRBD1. Germline CDR1 is LGHDT and CDR2 is YNNKEL (reference sequence). V lost 1 base to trimming and J lost 5 bases; unmatched junction nucleotides: 8. The CDR3 length is 15 residues. The CDR3 region has the DNA TGTGCCAGCAGCCAAGGATCGACAGGGCCGGACGAGCAGTACTTC. Amino acids: CASSQGSTGPDEQYF.

This chain uses TRBV7-2 with TRBJ1-2; D gene uncertain. V gave up 3 bases and J gave up 4 bases, with 9 bases separating them. Germline CDR1 is SGHTA and CDR2 is FQGNSA. The CDR3 contains 13 residues. As DNA, the CDR3 is TGTGCCAGCAGCTTTACCCCGGGCTATGGCTACACCTTC. Residues: CASSFTPGYGYTF.